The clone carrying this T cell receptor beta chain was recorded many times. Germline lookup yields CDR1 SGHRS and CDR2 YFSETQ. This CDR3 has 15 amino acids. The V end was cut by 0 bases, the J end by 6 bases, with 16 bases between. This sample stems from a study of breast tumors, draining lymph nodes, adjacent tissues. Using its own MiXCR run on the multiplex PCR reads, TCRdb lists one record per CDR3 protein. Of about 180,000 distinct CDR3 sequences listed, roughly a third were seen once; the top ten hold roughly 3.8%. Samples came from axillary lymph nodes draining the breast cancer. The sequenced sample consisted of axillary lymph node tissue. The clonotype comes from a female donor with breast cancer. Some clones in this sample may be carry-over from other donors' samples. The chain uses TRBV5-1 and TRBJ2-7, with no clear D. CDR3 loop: CASSLGLERKSEQYF. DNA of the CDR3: TGCGCCAGCAGCTTGGGGTTAGAGAGAAAGAGCGAGCAGTACTTC. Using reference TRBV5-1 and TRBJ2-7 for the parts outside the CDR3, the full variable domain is KAGVTQTPRYLIKTRGQQVTLSCSPISGHRSVSWYQQTPGQGLQFLFEYFSETQRNKGNFPGRFSGRQFSNSRSEMNVSTLELGDSALYLCASSLGLERKSEQYFGPGTRLTVT.